The 2 T cell receptor beta chains in this list originate from one sample, sequenced in a study of blood T cell repertoires in COVID-19. TCRdb's table, derived via immunoSEQ multiplex PCR, lists solely in-frame clones and lacks some. The table includes under 400,000 clones, roughly 85% detected once. The sequencing input was PBMCs or T cells enriched from blood (not recorded which). The receptors shown here come from a middle-aged woman with acute COVID-19.

V usage is TRBV4-2 and J usage is TRBJ2-2, with TRBD1 identical over 9 bases. The CDR3 consists of 16 residues. Germline V gives CDR1 LGHNA, CDR2 YNFKEQ. Unmatched junction bases numbered 4, after V lost 0 bases and J lost 5 bases. DNA of the CDR3: TGTGCCAGCAGCCAAGATAGAGGGACAGGGACCGGGGAGCTGTTTTTT. Encoded protein: CASSQDRGTGTGELFF.

The rearrangement uses TRBV19 and TRBJ1-6, with TRBD1 as a possible D gene (5 bases). This CDR3 has 14 amino acids. V lost 3 bases and J 10 bases, leaving 13 bases between the germline ends. The germline gives CDR1 LNHDA, CDR2 SQIVND (reference sequence). The CDR3 nucleotides read TGTGCCAGTAGTATGGGCAGGGTGGGCTCACCCCTCCACTTT. Translating it yields CASSMGRVGSPLHF.